In this sample, the clone carrying this TCR beta chain turned up once. These data belong to a study of blood T cell repertoires in COVID-19. The data were produced by immunoSEQ multiplex PCR, yet TCRdb's version contains in-frame clones alone and is incomplete. The sample lists under 200,000 clones, approximately 80% occurring once. CDR3 length: 11 amino acids. Germline V CDR1 and CDR2: LGHNA, YNFKEQ. The germline V and J ends were trimmed by 5 bases and 12 bases, with 13 bases remaining between them. The chain recombines TRBV4-2 with TRBJ1-1; tentatively, D is TRBD1 (5 bases). The origin of this receptor is a woman aged 55-70 years with acute COVID-19. Source material: PBMCs or T cells enriched from blood (not recorded which). The CDR3 DNA sequence: TGTGCCAGCAGCACCGACAGCCGTCCTTTCTTT. The encoded protein is CASSTDSRPFF.